This TCR beta chain originates from a study of blood T cell repertoires in COVID-19. This CDR3 has 16 residues. The ends lost 3 bases at V and 3 bases at J; junction bases unmatched: 11. In germline, CDR1 is SGHRS, CDR2 YFSETQ. TCRdb's copy holds only in-frame clones and misses some; the assay was immunoSEQ multiplex PCR. The sample holds 240,000 or so clones; 88% are singletons and the top ten take 0.7% to 0.85%. The TCR comes from a woman in her 30s with acute or convalescent COVID-19. The J gene is TRBJ2-7, the V gene TRBV5-1; TRBD2 matches 8 bases. The sequencing input was peripheral blood. In DNA form, the CDR3 reads TGCGCCAGCAGCTCTCCGGGGGGAGCGGGGGTCTACGAGCAGTACTTC. Its protein is CASSSPGGAGVYEQYF. Looking up the rest from reference TRBV5-1 and TRBJ2-7 gives the full variable domain: KAGVTQTPRYLIKTRGQQVTLSCSPISGHRSVSWYQQTPGQGLQFLFEYFSETQRNKGNFPGRFSGRQFSNSRSEMNVSTLELGDSALYLCASSSPGGAGVYEQYFGPGTRLTVT.